The 27 T cell receptor beta chains below were found in one sample sequenced in a study of T cells in Graves' hyperthyroidism and ophthalmopathy. The investigators amplified TCR beta CDR3 regions from RNA transcripts. First-round RT-PCR of the TCR CDR3 relied on the HTBI primer set. TCRdb analysed the multiplex PCR reads with MiXCR anew, one entry per CDR3 protein. The table has about 500,000 distinct CDR3 sequences, approximately 15% seen once. Sequencing was carried out using blood. These receptors all come from a woman between 18 and 29 years old with Graves' hyperthyroidism.

This clonotype was counted at least ten times. This chain connects TRBV27 to TRBJ1-2; no reliable D call. The CDR3 consists of 13 residues. The V gene's germline CDR1 is MNHEY and CDR2 SMNVEV (reference sequence). The V end lost 3 bases, the J end lost 4 bases, and 9 bases lay between the germline ends. CDR3 sequence: CASSFGRSYGYTF. For the CDR3, the DNA is TGTGCCAGCAGTTTCGGGCGGTCCTATGGCTACACCTTC.

This clonotype was recorded a few times. This chain links TRBV7-7 with TRBJ2-1; the D is unclear. V shed 2 bases and J shed 3 bases, with 8 bases lying between them. The CDR3 has 14 residues. Germline V gene data show CDR1 as SSHAT and CDR2 as FNYEAQ (reference sequence). CDR3 protein: CASSLSLDYNEQFF. The CDR3 bases are TGTGCCAGCAGCTTAAGCCTGGACTACAATGAGCAGTTCTTC. The full variable domain, rest sourced from reference TRBV7-7 and TRBJ2-1, is GAGVSQSPRYKVTKRGQDVTLRCDPISSHATLYWYQQALGQGPEFLTYFNYEAQPDKSGLPSDRFSAERPEGSISTLTIQRTEQRDSAMYRCASSLSLDYNEQFFGPGTRLTVL.

V gene TRBV29-1 combines with J gene TRBJ2-6; no reliable D call. The germline V gene has CDR1 SQVTM and CDR2 ANQGSEA. There are 14 residues in the CDR3. Trimming took 6 bases from V and 4 from J, leaving 13 bases between them. The CDR3, as DNA: TGCAGCGTCCCCTCCGGGTCCGGGGCCAACGTCCTGACTTTC. Residues: CSVPSGSGANVLTF.

This clonotype was counted ten times or more. The V call is TRBV10-3, the J call TRBJ2-1, with unresolved D. The CDR3 length is 14 residues. Trimming cost V 0 bases and J 3 bases, with 6 bases left between them. CDR1 is ENHRY, CDR2 SYGVKD, per germline. In DNA form, the CDR3 reads TGTGCCATCAGTGAGTCACCCAGCTACAATGAGCAGTTCTTC. Translated: CAISESPSYNEQFF.

This clonotype was counted at least ten times. One end of the junction fails to match germline, which may point to a read error. J is TRBJ2-1 and V is TRBV28; 7 bases match TRBD2. The CDR3 length is 15 residues. Germline values: CDR1 MDHEN, CDR2 SYDVKM. The CDR3 loop reads CASRPRELSFNEQFF. Here the CDR3 DNA reads TGTGCCAGCAGACCGCGGGAGTTGTCCTTCAATGAGCAGTTCTTC.

This clonotype was observed many times. The gene calls are TRBV20-1 and TRBJ2-1; D is possibly TRBD2 (5 bases). CDR3 length equals 16 residues. Germline V gives CDR1 DFQATT, CDR2 SNEGSKA (reference sequence). Between the trimmed V and J ends, which lost 2 bases and 0 bases, there was a span of 14 bases. The CDR3 sequence is CSARSLSGSSYNEQFF. For the CDR3, the DNA is TGCAGTGCTAGATCCTTATCGGGGTCCTCCTACAATGAGCAGTTCTTC.

This clonotype was counted between two and nine times. The genes are TRBV20-1 and TRBJ2-7; 8 bases align to TRBD2. This CDR3 is 13 amino acids long. V shed 6 bases, J shed 0 bases, and the junction held 4 bases outside the gene matches. Germline loops: CDR1 DFQATT, CDR2 SNEGSKA (reference sequence). CDR3 sequence reads: CSAPSGSSYEQYF. The CDR3 DNA follows: TGCAGTGCACCAAGCGGGAGCTCCTACGAGCAGTACTTC.

This clonotype was recorded many times. The chain has TRBV20-1 and TRBJ1-2; D gene unclear. Looked up from germline, CDR1 is DFQATT and CDR2 is SNEGSKA (reference sequence). Trimming shortened V by 0 bases and J by 7 bases, and 21 bases separated the two germline ends. The CDR3 totals 16 residues. This chain's CDR3 is CSARDTAEPQGFGYTF. In DNA, the CDR3 is TGCAGTGCTAGAGATACAGCGGAGCCCCAAGGCTTTGGCTACACCTTC.

The chain recombines TRBV6-1 with TRBJ2-7; TRBD2 aligns across 9 bases. J lost 3 bases, V lost 10 bases, and 10 bases had no gene match. CDR1 is MNHNS, CDR2 SASEGT, per germline. The CDR3 is made up of 14 amino acids. The CDR3 here is CATSWGSGSYEQYF. Written as DNA, the CDR3 is TGTGCCACCTCCTGGGGTAGCGGGAGCTACGAGCAGTACTTC.

This sequence joins TRBV19 and TRBJ2-2; tentatively, D is TRBD2 (6 bases). Germline V gene lookup returns CDR1 LNHDA and CDR2 SQIVND (reference sequence). V lost 10 bases to trimming and J lost 1 base, with 13 bases between them. The CDR3 has 14 amino acids. The DNA for the CDR3 is TGTGCCACCCCAGTGGGGGGGAACACCGGGGAGCTGTTTTTT. This encodes CATPVGGNTGELFF.

This clonotype was seen only a few times. The genes are TRBV13 and TRBJ2-7; 7 nucleotides align to TRBD2. J lost 5 bases, V lost 5 bases, and 6 bases had no gene match. This CDR3 has 13 amino acids. Germline values: CDR1 PRHDT, CDR2 FYEKMQ (reference sequence). This chain's CDR3 is CASSRDYWHEQYF. As DNA, the CDR3 is TGTGCCAGCAGCCGGGACTATTGGCACGAGCAGTACTTC.

This clonotype was recorded a few times. V and J are TRBV7-9 and TRBJ1-1, with D unresolved. The germline CDR1 and CDR2 sequences are SEHNR and FQNEAQ (reference sequence). The CDR3 length is 12 residues. The germline V and J ends were trimmed by 4 bases and 8 bases, with 11 bases remaining between them. CDR3 sequence (DNA): TGTGCCAGCAGCTCAACCTGGGCGGAAGCTTTCTTT. Its translation: CASSSTWAEAFF.

This clonotype was detected many times. V gene TRBV6-1 combines with J gene TRBJ2-7; a possible D gene is TRBD1 (6 bases). This CDR3 region has 12 residues. Germline CDR1 MNHNS, CDR2 SASEGT. Trimming removed 5 bases from V and 7 bases from J, with 12 bases in between. The CDR3 DNA reads TGTGCCAGCAGTACACAGGGCCAAGAGCAGTACTTC. Its translation is CASSTQGQEQYF.

In its sample, this clonotype was seen a few times. This may come from a read error, since a much larger clone is one base off. The chain employs TRBV24-1 and TRBJ2-3; 8 nucleotides align to TRBD2. V shed 6 bases and J 5 bases; nucleotides not matched to a gene: 9. CDR3 length equals 15 residues. Germline V gene lookup returns CDR1 KGHDR and CDR2 SFDVKD. The CDR3 sequence: CATSTSAGGIDTQYF. The DNA of the CDR3 is TGTGCCACCAGTACCTCTGCGGGAGGCATAGATACGCAGTATTTT.

The chain is built from TRBV4-1 and TRBJ2-3; no reliable D call. Looked up from germline, CDR1 is MGHRA and CDR2 is YSYEKL. Trimming took off 1 base at V and 0 bases at J, with 8 bases between the two ends. The CDR3 length is 15 residues. The DNA for the CDR3 is TGCGCCAGCAGCCAAGGGGGTACTAGCACAGATACGCAGTATTTT. As protein: CASSQGGTSTDTQYF.

This clonotype was seen ten or more times. This CDR3 is CASGLITGGTEAFF. The CDR3 DNA follows: TGTGCTAGTGGTTTGATTACAGGGGGCACTGAAGCTTTCTTT. The chain is built from TRBV12-5 and TRBJ1-1; 8 bases match TRBD1. Per the germline V gene, CDR1 is LGHNT and CDR2 is FRNRAP. The CDR3 runs 14 residues. Unmatched junction bases numbered 3, after V lost 2 bases and J lost 4 bases.

This clonotype was counted ten times or more. V and J are TRBV7-8 and TRBJ1-4, with no clear D. The V and J ends lost 6 bases and 7 bases respectively, with 9 bases between them. Germline values: CDR1 SGHVS, CDR2 FQNEAQ. The CDR3 totals 12 residues. The CDR3 DNA sequence: TGTGCCAGCAGTCCTATTGGTGAAAAACTGTTTTTT. Amino acid sequence: CASSPIGEKLFF.

In its sample, this clonotype was seen a few times. This may be a read error: a much more frequent sequence differs by one nucleotide. The rearrangement uses TRBV12-3 or TRBV12-4 and TRBJ1-6; tentatively, D is TRBD1 (5 bases). Trimming pared 1 base from V and 6 bases from J, leaving 10 bases between. The CDR3 consists of 15 residues. In DNA, the CDR3 is TGTGCCAGCAGTTTAGGGTCCCAGGGTAATTCACCCCTCCACTTT. Encoded protein: CASSLGSQGNSPLHF.

This clonotype was seen repeatedly, ten times or more. The rearrangement uses TRBV5-1 and TRBJ1-5; D is unresolved. The CDR3 extends over 14 amino acids. Trimming cost V 0 bases and J 5 bases, with 9 bases left between them. The germline V gene has CDR1 SGHRS and CDR2 YFSETQ. The CDR3 protein is CASSLEVGYQPQHF. The CDR3 coding sequence is TGCGCCAGCAGCTTGGAAGTTGGGTATCAGCCCCAGCATTTT.

This clonotype was found many times. J is TRBJ1-1 and V is TRBV27, with 8 bases that match TRBD1. This CDR3 is built from 13 residues. V lost 5 bases and J lost 7; bases outside the gene matches: 6. The V gene's germline CDR1 is MNHEY and CDR2 SMNVEV (reference sequence). The CDR3 reads CASSLTGGGEAFF. The CDR3 DNA follows: TGTGCCAGCAGTCTAACAGGGGGGGGTGAAGCTTTCTTT.

In nucleotides, the CDR3 is TGTGCCAGCAGTGACGACGGTTATGAGACCCAGTACTTC. Its translation: CASSDDGYETQYF. The chain recombines TRBV2 with TRBJ2-5; D unresolved. This CDR3 is 13 amino acids long. Trimming left V 3 bases short and J 5 bases short, with 10 bases between. CDR1 and CDR2 (germline): SNHLY, FYNNEI. The entire variable domain, with the rest obtained from reference TRBV2 and TRBJ2-5, is as follows: EPEVTQTPSHQVTQMGQEVILRCVPISNHLYFYWYRQILGQKVEFLVSFYNNEISEKSEIFDDQFSVERPDGSNFTLKIRSTKLEDSAMYFCASSDDGYETQYFGPGTRLLVL.

This clonotype was seen at least ten times. V and J are TRBV6-1 and TRBJ1-2, with 9 bases matching TRBD1. The CDR3 is made up of 14 amino acids. Germline CDR1 reads MNHNS; CDR2 reads SASEGT. The V segment lost 6 bases and the J segment 8 bases; nucleotides outside the gene matches: 10. CDR3 amino acids: CASSERTGAWGYTF. The DNA of the CDR3 is TGTGCCAGCAGCGAAAGGACAGGGGCCTGGGGCTACACCTTC.

This clonotype was counted at least ten times. The V call is TRBV6-2 or TRBV6-3, the J call TRBJ2-1; TRBD2 matches 8 bases. The CDR3 consists of 17 residues. From germline, CDR1 is MNHEY and CDR2 SVGEGT. The junction had 18 bases not matched to a gene; V was cut back by 7 bases and J by 7 bases. Here the CDR3 DNA reads TGTGCCAGCATTGGGGTAGCTGGGACTAGGGATGGTAATGAGCAGTTCTTC. Translated: CASIGVAGTRDGNEQFF.

The CDR3 loop is CASSVRDTVEKLFF. The CDR3 DNA reads as TGTGCCAGCAGCGTCCGGGACACCGTTGAAAAACTGTTTTTT. This chain uses TRBV9 with TRBJ1-4; D is perhaps TRBD1 (6 bases). The germline CDR1 and CDR2 sequences are SGDLS and YYNGEE. This CDR3 contains 14 residues. The ends were cut back, 2 bases at V and 7 bases at J, with 12 bases in the middle.

Only a few counts were recorded for this clonotype. The chain links TRBV30 to TRBJ2-6; D gene unclear. Germline assignment: CDR1 GTSNPN and CDR2 SVGIG (reference sequence). The CDR3 is 15 residues long. Trimming left V 8 bases short and J 0 bases short, with 14 bases between. Written as DNA, the CDR3 is TGTGCCCGAACCTTTGCAGGCTCTGGGGCCAACGTCCTGACTTTC. Its protein is CARTFAGSGANVLTF.

This chain uses TRBV18 with TRBJ2-2; no clear D gene. Trimming pared 2 bases from V and 4 bases from J, leaving 14 bases between. In germline, CDR1 is KGHSH, CDR2 LQKENI. The CDR3 covers 16 residues. The CDR3 loop reads CASSPSRLAVTGELFF. The CDR3, as DNA: TGTGCCAGCTCACCATCGAGACTGGCAGTCACCGGGGAGCTGTTTTTT.

This clonotype was seen repeatedly, ten times or more. The chain combines TRBV2 with TRBJ2-5; TRBD2 matches at 7 bases. This CDR3 is 14 amino acids long. Germline lookup yields CDR1 SNHLY and CDR2 FYNNEI. The trim removed 6 bases at V and 3 bases at J, leaving 7 bases unmatched. The CDR3 is CASRRLALKETQYF. For the CDR3, the DNA is TGTGCCAGCAGACGACTAGCTCTGAAAGAGACCCAGTACTTC. Complete variable domain (other parts from reference TRBV2 and TRBJ2-5): EPEVTQTPSHQVTQMGQEVILRCVPISNHLYFYWYRQILGQKVEFLVSFYNNEISEKSEIFDDQFSVERPDGSNFTLKIRSTKLEDSAMYFCASRRLALKETQYFGPGTRLLVL.